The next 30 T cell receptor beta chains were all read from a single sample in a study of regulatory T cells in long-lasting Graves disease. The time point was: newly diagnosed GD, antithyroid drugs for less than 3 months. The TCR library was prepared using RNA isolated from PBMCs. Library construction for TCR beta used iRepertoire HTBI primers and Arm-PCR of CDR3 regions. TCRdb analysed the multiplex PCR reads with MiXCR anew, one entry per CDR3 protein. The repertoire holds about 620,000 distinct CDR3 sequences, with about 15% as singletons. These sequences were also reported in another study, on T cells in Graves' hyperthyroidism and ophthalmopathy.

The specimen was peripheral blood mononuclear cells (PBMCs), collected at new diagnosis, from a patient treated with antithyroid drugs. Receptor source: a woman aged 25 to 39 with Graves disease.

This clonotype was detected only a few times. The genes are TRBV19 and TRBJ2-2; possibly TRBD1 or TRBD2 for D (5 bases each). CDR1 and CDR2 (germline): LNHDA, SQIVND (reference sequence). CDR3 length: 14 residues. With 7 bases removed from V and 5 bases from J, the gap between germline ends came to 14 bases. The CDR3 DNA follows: TGTGCCAGTAAGATAGGGACCAAAACCGGGGAGCTGTTTTTT. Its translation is CASKIGTKTGELFF.

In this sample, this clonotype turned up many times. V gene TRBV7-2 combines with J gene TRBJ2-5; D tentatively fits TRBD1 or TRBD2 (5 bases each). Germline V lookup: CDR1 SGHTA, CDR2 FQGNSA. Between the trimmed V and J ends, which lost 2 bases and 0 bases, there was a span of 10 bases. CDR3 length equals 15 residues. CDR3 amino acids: CASSLSLGHQETQYF. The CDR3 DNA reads TGTGCCAGCAGCTTATCACTGGGACACCAAGAGACCCAGTACTTC. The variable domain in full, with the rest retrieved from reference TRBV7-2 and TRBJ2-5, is GAGVSQSPSNKVTEKGKDVELRCDPISGHTALYWYRQSLGQGLEFLIYFQGNSAPDKSGLPSDRFSAERTGGSVSTLTIQRTQQEDSAVYLCASSLSLGHQETQYFGPGTRLLVL.

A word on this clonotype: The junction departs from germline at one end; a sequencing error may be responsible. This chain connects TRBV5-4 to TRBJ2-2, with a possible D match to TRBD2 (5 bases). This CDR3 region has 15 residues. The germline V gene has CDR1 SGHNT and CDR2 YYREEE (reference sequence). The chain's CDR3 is CTSSHLLANTGELFF. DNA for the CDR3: TGTACCAGCAGTCATCTACTAGCGAACACCGGGGAGCTGTTTTTT.

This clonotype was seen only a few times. The CDR3 loop is CASSYRTVAYEQYF. For the CDR3, the DNA is TGTGCCAGCAGTTACCGGACGGTAGCCTACGAGCAGTACTTC. The chain uses TRBV6-2 or TRBV6-3 and TRBJ2-7, with D unclear. Looked up from germline, CDR1 is MNHEY and CDR2 is SVGEGT. V was cut by 2 bases and J by 2 bases, with 10 bases left in between. The CDR3 loop spans 14 amino acids.

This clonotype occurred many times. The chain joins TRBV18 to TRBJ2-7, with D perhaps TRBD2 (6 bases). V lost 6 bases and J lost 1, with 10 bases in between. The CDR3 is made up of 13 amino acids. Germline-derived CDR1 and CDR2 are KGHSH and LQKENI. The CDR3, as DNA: TGTGCCAGCTCCCCGGGGGATTCCTACGAGCAGTACTTC. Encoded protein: CASSPGDSYEQYF.

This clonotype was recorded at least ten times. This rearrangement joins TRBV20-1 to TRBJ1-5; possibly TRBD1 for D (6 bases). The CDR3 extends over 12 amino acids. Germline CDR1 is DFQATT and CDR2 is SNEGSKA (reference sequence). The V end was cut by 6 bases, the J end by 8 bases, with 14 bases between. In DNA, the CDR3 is TGCAGTGCGGCCAGGGGAGCGGAGCCCCAGCATTTT. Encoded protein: CSAARGAEPQHF.

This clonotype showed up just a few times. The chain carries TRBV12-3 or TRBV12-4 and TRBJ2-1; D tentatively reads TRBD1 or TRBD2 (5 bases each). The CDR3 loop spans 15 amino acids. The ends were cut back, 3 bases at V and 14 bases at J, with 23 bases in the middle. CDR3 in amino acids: CASSFGMVGAPPEFF. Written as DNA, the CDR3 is TGTGCCAGCAGTTTCGGGATGGTAGGGGCCCCACCAGAGTTCTTC.

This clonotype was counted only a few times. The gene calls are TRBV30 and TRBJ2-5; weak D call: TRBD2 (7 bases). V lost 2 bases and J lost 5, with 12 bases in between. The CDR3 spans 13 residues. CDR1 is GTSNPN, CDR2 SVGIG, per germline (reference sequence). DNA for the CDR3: TGTGCCTGGAGTTCGGGGGGCGGGGAGACCCAGTACTTC. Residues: CAWSSGGGETQYF.

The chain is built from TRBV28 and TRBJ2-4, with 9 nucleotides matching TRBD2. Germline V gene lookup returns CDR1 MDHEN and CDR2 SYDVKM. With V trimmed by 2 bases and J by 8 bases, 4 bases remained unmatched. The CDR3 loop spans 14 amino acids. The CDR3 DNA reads TGTGCCAGCAGTTTAATTAGCGGGAGTGACATTCAGTACTTC. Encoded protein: CASSLISGSDIQYF.

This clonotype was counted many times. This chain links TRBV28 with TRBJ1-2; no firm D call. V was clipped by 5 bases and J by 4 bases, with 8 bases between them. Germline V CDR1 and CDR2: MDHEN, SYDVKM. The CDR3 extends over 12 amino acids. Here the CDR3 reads CASSKPSYGYTF. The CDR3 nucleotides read TGTGCCAGCAGTAAACCGAGCTATGGCTACACCTTC.

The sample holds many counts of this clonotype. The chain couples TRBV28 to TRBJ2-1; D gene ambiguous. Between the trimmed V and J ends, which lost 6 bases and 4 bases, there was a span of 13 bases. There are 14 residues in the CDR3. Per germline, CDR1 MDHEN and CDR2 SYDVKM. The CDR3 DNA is TGTGCCAGCAGGCCCAACGAGGTGTACAATGAGCAGTTCTTC. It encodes CASRPNEVYNEQFF.

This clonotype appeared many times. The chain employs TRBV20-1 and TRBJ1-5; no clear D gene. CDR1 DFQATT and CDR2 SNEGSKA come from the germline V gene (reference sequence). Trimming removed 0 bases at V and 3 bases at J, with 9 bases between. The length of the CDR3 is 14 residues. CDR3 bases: TGCAGTGCTAGAGATACCTCCGTCAATCAGCCCCAGCATTTT. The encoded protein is CSARDTSVNQPQHF.

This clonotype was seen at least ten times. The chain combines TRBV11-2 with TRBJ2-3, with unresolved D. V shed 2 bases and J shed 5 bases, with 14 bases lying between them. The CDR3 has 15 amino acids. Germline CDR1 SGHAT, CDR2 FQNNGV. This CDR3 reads CASSLWSVVVDTQYF. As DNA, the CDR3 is TGTGCCAGCAGCTTATGGTCCGTGGTCGTAGATACGCAGTATTTT.

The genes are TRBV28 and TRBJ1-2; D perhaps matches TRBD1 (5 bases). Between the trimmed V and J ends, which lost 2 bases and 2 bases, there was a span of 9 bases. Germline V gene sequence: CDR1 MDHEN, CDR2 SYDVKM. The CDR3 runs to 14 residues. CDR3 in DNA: TGTGCCAGCAGTTTAGGGGCGGTGAACTATGGCTACACCTTC. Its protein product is CASSLGAVNYGYTF.

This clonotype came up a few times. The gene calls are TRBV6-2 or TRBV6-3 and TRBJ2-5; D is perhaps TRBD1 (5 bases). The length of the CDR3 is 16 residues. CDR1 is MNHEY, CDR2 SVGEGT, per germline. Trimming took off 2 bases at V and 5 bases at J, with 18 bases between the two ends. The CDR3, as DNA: TGTGCCAGCAGTTACCTAACACGTCCAGGGTCGGAGACCCAGTACTTC. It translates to CASSYLTRPGSETQYF.

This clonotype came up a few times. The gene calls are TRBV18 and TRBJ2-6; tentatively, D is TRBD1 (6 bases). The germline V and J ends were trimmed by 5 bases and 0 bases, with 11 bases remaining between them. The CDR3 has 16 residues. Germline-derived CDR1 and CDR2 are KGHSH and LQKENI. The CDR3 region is CASSSDRSSGANVLTF. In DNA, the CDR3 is TGTGCCAGCTCATCCGACAGGTCCTCTGGGGCCAACGTCCTGACTTTC.

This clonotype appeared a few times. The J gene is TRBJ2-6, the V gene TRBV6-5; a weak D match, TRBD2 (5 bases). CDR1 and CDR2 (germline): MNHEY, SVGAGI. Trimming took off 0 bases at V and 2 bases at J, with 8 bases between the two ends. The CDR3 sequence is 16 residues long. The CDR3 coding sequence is TGTGCCAGCAGTTACTCGAGGGTACCTGGGGCCAACGTCCTGACTTTC. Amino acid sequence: CASSYSRVPGANVLTF.

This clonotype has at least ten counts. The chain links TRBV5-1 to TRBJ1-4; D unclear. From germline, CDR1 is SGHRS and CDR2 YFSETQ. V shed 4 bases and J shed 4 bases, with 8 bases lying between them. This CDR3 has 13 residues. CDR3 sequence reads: CASSPGDNEKLFF. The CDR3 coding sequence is TGCGCCAGCAGCCCTGGGGATAATGAAAAACTGTTTTTT.

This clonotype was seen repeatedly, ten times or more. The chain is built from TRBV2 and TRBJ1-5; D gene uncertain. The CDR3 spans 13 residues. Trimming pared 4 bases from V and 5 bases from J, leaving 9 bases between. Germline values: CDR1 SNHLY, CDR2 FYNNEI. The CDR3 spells CASSGMGDQPQHF. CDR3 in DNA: TGTGCCAGCAGTGGCATGGGCGATCAGCCCCAGCATTTT.

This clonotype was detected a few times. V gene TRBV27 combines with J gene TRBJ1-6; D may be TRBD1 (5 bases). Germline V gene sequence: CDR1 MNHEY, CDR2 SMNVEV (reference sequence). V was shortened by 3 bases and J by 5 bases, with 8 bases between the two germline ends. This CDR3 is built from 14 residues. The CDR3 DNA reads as TGTGCCAGCAGTTTGGGCAGGGATAATTCACCCCTCCACTTT. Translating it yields CASSLGRDNSPLHF.

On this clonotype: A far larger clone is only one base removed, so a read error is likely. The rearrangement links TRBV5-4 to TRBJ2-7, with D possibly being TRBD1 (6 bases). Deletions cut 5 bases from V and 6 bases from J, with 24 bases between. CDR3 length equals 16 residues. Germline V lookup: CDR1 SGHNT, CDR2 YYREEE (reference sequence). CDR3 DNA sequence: TGTGCCAGCAGTTCTAATACCGCAGGGGCTGTTCGCGAGCAGTACTTC. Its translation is CASSSNTAGAVREQYF.

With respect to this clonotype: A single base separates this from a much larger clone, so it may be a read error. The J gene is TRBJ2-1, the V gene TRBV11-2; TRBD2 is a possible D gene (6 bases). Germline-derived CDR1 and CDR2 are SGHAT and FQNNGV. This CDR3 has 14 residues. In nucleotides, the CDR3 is TGTGCCAGCAGCTCCGGGAGCCTAGACAATGAGAAGTTCTTC. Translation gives CASSSGSLDNEKFF. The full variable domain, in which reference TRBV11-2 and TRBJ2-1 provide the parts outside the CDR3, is EAGVAQSPRYKIIEKRQSVAFWCNPISGHATLYWYQQILGQGPKLLIQFQNNGVVDDSQLPKDRFSAERLKGVDSTLKIQPAKLEDSAVYLCASSSGSLDNEKFFGPGTRLTVL.

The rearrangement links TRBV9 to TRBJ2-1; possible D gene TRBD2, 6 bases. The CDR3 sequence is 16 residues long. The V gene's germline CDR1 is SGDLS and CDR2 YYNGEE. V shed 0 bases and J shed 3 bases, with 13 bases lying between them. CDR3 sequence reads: CASSVDVGRGYNEQFF. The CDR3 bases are TGTGCCAGCAGCGTAGACGTCGGGAGAGGCTACAATGAGCAGTTCTTC.

The CDR3 here is CAWSLGGGNQPQHF. Here the CDR3 DNA reads TGTGCCTGGAGTCTTGGGGGGGGCAATCAGCCCCAGCATTTT. The chain employs TRBV30 and TRBJ1-5, with a possible D match to TRBD1 (5 bases). This CDR3 has 14 residues. Germline V gives CDR1 GTSNPN, CDR2 SVGIG (reference sequence). V lost 2 bases to trimming and J lost 2 bases, with 10 bases between them.

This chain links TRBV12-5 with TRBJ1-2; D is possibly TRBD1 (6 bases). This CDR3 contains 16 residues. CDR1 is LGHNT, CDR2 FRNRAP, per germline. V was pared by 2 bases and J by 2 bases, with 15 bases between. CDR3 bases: TGTGCTAGTGGTTTGACCCGGAACAGGGTAAACTATGGCTACACCTTC. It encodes CASGLTRNRVNYGYTF.

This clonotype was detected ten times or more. CDR3 in amino acids: CASSFGWEGSYEQYF. CDR3 in DNA: TGTGCCAGCAGCTTCGGGTGGGAGGGAAGCTACGAGCAGTACTTC. J is TRBJ2-7 and V is TRBV7-2, with 7 bases identical to TRBD2. CDR3 length equals 15 residues. The germline CDR1 and CDR2 sequences are SGHTA and FQGNSA. V lost 3 bases, J lost 3 bases, and 8 bases stayed unmatched.

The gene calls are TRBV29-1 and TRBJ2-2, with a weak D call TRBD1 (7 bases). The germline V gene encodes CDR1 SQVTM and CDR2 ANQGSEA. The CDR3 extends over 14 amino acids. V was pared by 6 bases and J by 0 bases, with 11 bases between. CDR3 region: CSVEGQTNTGELFF. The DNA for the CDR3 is TGCAGCGTGGAGGGACAGACGAACACCGGGGAGCTGTTTTTT.

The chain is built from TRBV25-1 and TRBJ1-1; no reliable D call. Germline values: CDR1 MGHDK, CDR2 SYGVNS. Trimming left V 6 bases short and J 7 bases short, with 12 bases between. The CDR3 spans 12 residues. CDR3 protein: CASRNIPGEAFF. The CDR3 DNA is TGTGCCAGCAGAAACATCCCAGGTGAAGCTTTCTTT.

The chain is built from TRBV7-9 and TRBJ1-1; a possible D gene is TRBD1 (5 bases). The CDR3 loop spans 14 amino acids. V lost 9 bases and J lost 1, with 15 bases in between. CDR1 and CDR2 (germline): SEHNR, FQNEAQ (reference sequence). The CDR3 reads CASHVDRRNTEAFF. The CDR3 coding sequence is TGTGCCAGTCACGTTGACAGACGGAACACTGAAGCTTTCTTT.

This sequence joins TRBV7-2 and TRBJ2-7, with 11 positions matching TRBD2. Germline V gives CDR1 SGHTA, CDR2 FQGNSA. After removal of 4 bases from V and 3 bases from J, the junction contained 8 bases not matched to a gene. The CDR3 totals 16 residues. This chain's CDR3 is CASSSKTSGILYEQYF. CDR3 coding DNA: TGTGCCAGCAGCTCTAAGACTAGCGGGATTCTCTACGAGCAGTACTTC.